The 12 T cell receptor beta chains presented below share a single source sample, sequenced in a study of radiation and T cells in renal cell carcinoma. Indicated time point: baseline pretreatment blood. Treatment meaning: 15 Gy SBRT to primary tumor, nephrectomy 4 weeks later. Assay used: immunoSEQ multiplex PCR; TCRdb lists only in-frame clones, some missing. Of some 150,000 clones in the sample, less than 90% were seen once. The specimen comprised blood, sampled from a patient whose treatment included radiotherapy and nephrectomy. These receptors were obtained from a woman aged 45-59 years with renal cell carcinoma.

This clone has a handful of counts. Other nucleotide sequences in the sample specify the same CDR3. The CDR3 sequence is CASSLGSGEQYF. Written as DNA, the CDR3 is TGTGCCAGCAGCTTAGGTTCGGGCGAGCAGTACTTC. The chain recombines TRBV7-8 with TRBJ2-7; no clear D. Trimming took 1 base from V and 6 from J, leaving 7 bases between them. Germline-derived CDR1 and CDR2 are SGHVS and FQNEAQ. This CDR3 is 12 amino acids long.

The chain is built from TRBV30 and TRBJ2-3, with D possibly being TRBD1 (6 bases). Germline V CDR1 and CDR2: GTSNPN, SVGIG (reference sequence). Trimming shortened V by 1 base and J by 3 bases, and 8 bases separated the two germline ends. CDR3 length: 13 residues. CDR3 in DNA: TGTGCCTGGAGTGGGGGGCTGACAGATACGCAGTATTTT. Its protein product is CAWSGGLTDTQYF.

This clone came up a few times. The J gene is TRBJ1-2, the V gene TRBV5-5; D is possibly TRBD1 (5 bases). The CDR3 covers 16 residues. V was cut by 0 bases and J by 4 bases, with 16 bases left in between. Germline V gene sequence: CDR1 SGHKS, CDR2 YYEKEE (reference sequence). The CDR3 sequence: CASSLVFTGGPYGYTF. For the CDR3, the DNA is TGTGCCAGCAGCTTGGTTTTCACAGGAGGTCCCTATGGCTACACCTTC.

The rearrangement uses TRBV27 and TRBJ1-2, with 8 bases aligning to TRBD1. J lost 6 bases, V lost 5 bases, and 17 bases had no gene match. The CDR3 extends over 17 amino acids. The V gene's germline CDR1 is MNHEY and CDR2 SMNVEV (reference sequence). The DNA for the CDR3 is TGTGCCAGCAGTCACCCCTACGGACAGGGAAGGTTCGATGGCTACACCTTC. Its protein product is CASSHPYGQGRFDGYTF.

The chain uses TRBV9 and TRBJ2-5; 12 bases match TRBD2. Germline-derived CDR1 and CDR2 are SGDLS and YYNGEE. The CDR3 length is 16 residues. The V segment lost 0 bases and the J segment 4 bases; nucleotides outside the gene matches: 4. The CDR3 loop reads CASSVGTSGVVETQYF. The CDR3 bases are TGTGCCAGCAGCGTAGGGACTAGCGGGGTGGTAGAGACCCAGTACTTC.

This rearrangement joins TRBV5-1 to TRBJ2-5; D is ambiguous. With the DNA end fitting TRBJ2-7 better, the J assignment may be wrong. Germline values: CDR1 SGHRS, CDR2 YFSETQ. The CDR3 has 14 residues. The CDR3 DNA sequence: TGCGCCAGCAGCCGCCGGGCAGAATCCTACGAGCAGTACTTC. Its translation: CASSRRAESYEQYF.

The chain joins TRBV9 to TRBJ2-1; tentative D call: TRBD1 (5 bases). Germline V gene lookup returns CDR1 SGDLS and CDR2 YYNGEE. V was clipped by 2 bases and J by 4 bases, with 13 bases between them. CDR3 length: 15 amino acids. CDR3 DNA: TGTGCCAGCAGCGTCAGAGCGACAGCTTACAATGAGCAGTTCTTC. Its protein is CASSVRATAYNEQFF.

The chain employs TRBV18 and TRBJ2-7; 12 nucleotides line up with TRBD2. V was clipped by 6 bases and J by 1 base; unmatched bases: 4. Germline loops: CDR1 KGHSH, CDR2 LQKENI. This CDR3 spans 15 amino acids. The CDR3 sequence: CASSPGLAGSYEQYF. CDR3 nucleotide sequence: TGTGCCAGCTCGCCGGGACTAGCGGGTTCCTACGAGCAGTACTTC.

The rearrangement links TRBV18 to TRBJ1-5; no reliable D call. Germline V CDR1 and CDR2: KGHSH, LQKENI. V was cut by 2 bases and J by 2 bases, with 10 bases left in between. This CDR3 has 15 amino acids. This CDR3 is CASSPGQSRNQPQHF. The CDR3 DNA sequence: TGTGCCAGCTCACCAGGGCAGTCCCGCAATCAGCCCCAGCATTTT.

This rearrangement joins TRBV5-1 to TRBJ1-4; D is ambiguous. The germline CDR1 and CDR2 sequences are SGHRS and YFSETQ. CDR3 length: 15 residues. Trimming cost V 5 bases and J 0 bases, with 11 bases left between them. The CDR3 DNA reads TGCGCCAGCAGTCCTAACACTGCAACTAATGAAAAACTGTTTTTT. Translating it yields CASSPNTATNEKLFF.

The chain carries TRBV4-1 and TRBJ1-3; 7 nucleotides match TRBD1. This CDR3 is 15 amino acids long. CDR1 MGHRA and CDR2 YSYEKL come from the germline V gene. The V gene end was trimmed by 5 bases and the J gene end by 0 bases; junction bases not matched to a gene: 4. The CDR3 loop reads CASSSGQVSGNTIYF. The CDR3, as DNA: TGCGCCAGCAGCTCCGGACAGGTCTCTGGAAACACCATATATTTT.

A note on this clone: Other nucleotide sequences in the sample specify the same CDR3. V and J are TRBV4-3 and TRBJ2-3; D might be TRBD2 (5 bases). CDR1 is LGHNA, CDR2 YSLEER, per germline. The V end lost 0 bases, the J end lost 3 bases, and 7 bases lay between the germline ends. The CDR3 covers 14 residues. CDR3 loop: CASSQDRGTDTQYF. The CDR3 DNA sequence: TGCGCCAGCAGCCAAGATCGGGGAACAGATACGCAGTATTTT.